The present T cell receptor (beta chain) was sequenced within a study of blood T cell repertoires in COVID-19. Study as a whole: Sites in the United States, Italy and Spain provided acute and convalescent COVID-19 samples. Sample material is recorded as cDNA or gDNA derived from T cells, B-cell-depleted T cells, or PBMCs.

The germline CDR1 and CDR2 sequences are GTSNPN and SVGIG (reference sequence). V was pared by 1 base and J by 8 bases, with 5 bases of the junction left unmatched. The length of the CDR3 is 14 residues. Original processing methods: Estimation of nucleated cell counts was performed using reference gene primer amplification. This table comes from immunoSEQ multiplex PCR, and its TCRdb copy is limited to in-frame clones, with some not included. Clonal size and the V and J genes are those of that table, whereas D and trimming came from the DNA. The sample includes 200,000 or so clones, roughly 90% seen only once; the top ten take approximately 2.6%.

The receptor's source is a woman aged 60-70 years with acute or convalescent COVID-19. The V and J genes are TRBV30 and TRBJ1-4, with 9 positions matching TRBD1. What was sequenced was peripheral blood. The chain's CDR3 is CAWSEDRGREKLFF. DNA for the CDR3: TGTGCCTGGAGTGAGGACAGGGGAAGAGAAAAACTGTTTTTT.